This TCR beta chain was observed in a study of cytomegalovirus exposure and HLA in healthy donors. As for the study in general: Out of about 179 million T cells, an earlier analysis found 117 million unique TCR beta sequences in total. When just under 400 donors were genotyped, about 86% of them were found to fall in the Caucasian-associated ancestry cluster.

This clone turned up a few times. The antigen remains unidentified. General study points: A list of 150 to 200 TCR beta chains associated with cytomegalovirus was given.

PCR involved 60 Vbeta and 13 Jbeta primers. Here immunoSEQ multiplex PCR was the method, and the copy in TCRdb shows in-frame clones only, minus some. The table includes 100,000 to 150,000 clones, 15% detected once. CDR3 length equals 18 residues. Germline V gene sequence: CDR1 SGHRS, CDR2 YFSETQ. J gave up 0 bases and V 0 bases, and 5 bases lay outside the gene matches. This clonotype originated in a woman aged 18-29 years in good health and CMV-seronegative. Sequencing input: PBMCs. This sequence joins TRBV5-1 and TRBJ2-6, with 8 bases fitting TRBD1. The CDR3 is CASSLAGTGFSGANVLTF. DNA of the CDR3: TGCGCCAGCAGCTTGGCCGGGACAGGTTTCTCTGGGGCCAACGTCCTGACTTTC.